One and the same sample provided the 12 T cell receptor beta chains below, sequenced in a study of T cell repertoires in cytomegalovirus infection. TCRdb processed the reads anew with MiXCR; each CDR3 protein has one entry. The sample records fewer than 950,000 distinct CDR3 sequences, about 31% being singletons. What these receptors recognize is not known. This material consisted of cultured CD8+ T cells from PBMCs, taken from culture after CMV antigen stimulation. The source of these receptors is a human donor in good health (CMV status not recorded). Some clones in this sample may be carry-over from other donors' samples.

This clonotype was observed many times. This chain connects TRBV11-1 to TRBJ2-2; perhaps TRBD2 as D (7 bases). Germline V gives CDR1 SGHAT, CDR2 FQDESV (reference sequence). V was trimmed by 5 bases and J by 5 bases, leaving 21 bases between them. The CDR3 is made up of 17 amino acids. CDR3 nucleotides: TGTGCCAGCAGCGCCTTTGGGGGGGCGCAAAGAACCGGGGAGCTGTTTTTT. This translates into CASSAFGGAQRTGELFF.

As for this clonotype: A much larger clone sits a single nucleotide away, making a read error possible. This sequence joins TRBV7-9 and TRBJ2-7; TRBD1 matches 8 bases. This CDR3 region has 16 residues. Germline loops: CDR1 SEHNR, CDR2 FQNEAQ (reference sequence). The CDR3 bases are TGTGACAGCAGCCCCGCGGAGCGGACAGGGCTCCACGAGCAGTACTTC. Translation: CDSSPAERTGLHEQYF. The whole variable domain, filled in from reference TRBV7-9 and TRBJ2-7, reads DTGVSQNPRHKITKRGQNVTFRCDPISEHNRLYWYRQTLGQGPEFLTYFQNEAQLEKSRLLSDRFSAERPKGSFSTLEIQRTEQGDSAMYLCDSSPAERTGLHEQYFGPGTRLTVT.

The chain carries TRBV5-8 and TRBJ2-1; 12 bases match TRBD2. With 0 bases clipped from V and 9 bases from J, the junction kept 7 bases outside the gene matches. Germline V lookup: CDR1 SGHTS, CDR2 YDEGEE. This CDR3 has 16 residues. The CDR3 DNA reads TGTGCCAGCAGCTTGGCGGCTAGCGGGGGGGCAGCTGAGCAGTTCTTC. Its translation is CASSLAASGGAAEQFF.

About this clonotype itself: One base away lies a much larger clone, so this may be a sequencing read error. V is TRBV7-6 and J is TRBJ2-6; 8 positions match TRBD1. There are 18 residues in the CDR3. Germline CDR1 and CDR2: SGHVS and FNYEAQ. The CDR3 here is CASSPAGGLLSGADVLTF. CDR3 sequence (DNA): TGTGCCAGCAGCCCGGCAGGGGGCCTGCTCTCTGGGGCCGACGTCCTGACTTTC.

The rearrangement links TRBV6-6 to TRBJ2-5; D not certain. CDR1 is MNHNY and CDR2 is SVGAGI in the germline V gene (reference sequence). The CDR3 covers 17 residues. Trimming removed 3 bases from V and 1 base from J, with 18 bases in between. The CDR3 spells CASSYSQWMVSQETQYF. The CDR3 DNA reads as TGTGCCAGCAGTTATAGCCAGTGGATGGTTAGCCAAGAGACCCAGTACTTC.

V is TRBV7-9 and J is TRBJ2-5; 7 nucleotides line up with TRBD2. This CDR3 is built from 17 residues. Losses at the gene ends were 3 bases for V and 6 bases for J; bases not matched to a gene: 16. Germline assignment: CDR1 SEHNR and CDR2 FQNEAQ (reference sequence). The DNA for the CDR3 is TGTGCCAGCAGCTTCCCTGAGCGGGGTTCGGGTCAAAAGACCCAGTACTTC. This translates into CASSFPERGSGQKTQYF.

CDR3: CASSYLSGGENEQFF. CDR3 nucleotide sequence: TGTGCCAGCAGTTACTTAAGCGGGGGGGAAAATGAGCAGTTCTTC. The rearrangement joins TRBV6-2 or TRBV6-3 to TRBJ2-1; 10 bases are a match to TRBD2. The length of the CDR3 is 15 residues. Germline-derived CDR1 and CDR2 are MNHEY and SVGEGT. With 1 base clipped from V and 7 bases from J, the junction kept 4 bases outside the gene matches.

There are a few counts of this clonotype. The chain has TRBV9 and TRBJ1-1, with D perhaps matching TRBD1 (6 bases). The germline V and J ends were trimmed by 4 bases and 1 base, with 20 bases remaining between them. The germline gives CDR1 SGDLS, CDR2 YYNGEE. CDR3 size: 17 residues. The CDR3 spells CASSPQLYIQGNTEAFF. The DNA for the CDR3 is TGTGCCAGCAGCCCGCAATTGTATATACAGGGGAACACTGAAGCTTTCTTT. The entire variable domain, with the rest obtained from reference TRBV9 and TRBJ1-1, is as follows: DSGVTQTPKHLITATGQRVTLRCSPRSGDLSVYWYQQSLDQGLQFLIQYYNGEERAKGNILERFSAQQFPDLHSELNLSSLELGDSALYFCASSPQLYIQGNTEAFFGQGTRLTVV.

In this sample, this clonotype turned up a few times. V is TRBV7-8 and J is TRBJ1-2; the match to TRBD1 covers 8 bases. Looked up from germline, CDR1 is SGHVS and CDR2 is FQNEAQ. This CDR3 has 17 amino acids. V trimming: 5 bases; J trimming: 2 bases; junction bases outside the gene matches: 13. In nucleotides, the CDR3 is TGTGCCAGCAGCCCCGAAGTTGTGTCAGGGGGCAACTATGGCTACACCTTC. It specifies CASSPEVVSGGNYGYTF.

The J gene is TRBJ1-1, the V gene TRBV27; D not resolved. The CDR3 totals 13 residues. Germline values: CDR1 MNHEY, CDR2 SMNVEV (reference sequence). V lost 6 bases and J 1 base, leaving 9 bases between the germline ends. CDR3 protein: CASRKHPNTEAFF. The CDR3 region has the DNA TGTGCCAGCAGGAAGCACCCGAACACTGAAGCTTTCTTT.

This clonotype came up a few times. The CDR3 here is CASSPRTGLEQFF. The CDR3 DNA is TGTGCCAGCAGCCCTAGGACAGGGCTTGAGCAGTTCTTC. The chain combines TRBV12-3 or TRBV12-4 with TRBJ2-1; 8 bases line up with TRBD1. The trim removed 6 bases at V and 9 bases at J, leaving 7 bases unmatched. This CDR3 is built from 13 residues.

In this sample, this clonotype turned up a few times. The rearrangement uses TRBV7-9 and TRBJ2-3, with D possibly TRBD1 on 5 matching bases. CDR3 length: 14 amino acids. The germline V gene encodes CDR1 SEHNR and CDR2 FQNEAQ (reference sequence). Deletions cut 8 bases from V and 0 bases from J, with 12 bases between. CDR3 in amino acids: CASGAPKSTDTQYF. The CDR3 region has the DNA TGTGCCAGCGGGGCTCCCAAGAGCACAGATACGCAGTATTTT.